This T cell receptor (beta chain) emerged from a study of cytomegalovirus exposure and HLA in healthy donors. Points from the study as a whole: The listing of 150 to 200 TCR beta chains classed them as cytomegalovirus-associated. Most of the TCR beta V segments (in an earlier analysis) were productive either about 87% or about 30% of the time. In vitro assays verified that a few CMV-associated chains recognized CMV antigens specifically. Available immune exposure information was restricted to CMV serostatus only.

The CDR3 sequence is 13 residues long. Per the germline V gene, CDR1 is MNHEY and CDR2 is SVGAGI. Trimming shortened V by 4 bases and J by 5 bases, and 11 bases separated the two germline ends. A remark on this clone: Its specificity is not known.

The PCR made use of 60 Vbeta and 13 Jbeta primers. The data were produced by immunoSEQ multiplex PCR, yet TCRdb's version contains in-frame clones alone and is incomplete. The table records 150,000 to 200,000 clones, approximately 78% of them present only once. The sequence was collected from a woman aged 45-59 years in good health and CMV-seropositive. The sample was PBMCs. V is TRBV6-5 and J is TRBJ1-1; no firm D call. The DNA for the CDR3 is TGTGCCAGCAGTTTAGAACGGGGTACTGAAGCTTTCTTT. It encodes CASSLERGTEAFF.